This is a list of T cell receptor beta chains from one sample in a study of T cell responses to AZD1222 COVID-19 vaccine. Clones were sequenced by immunoSEQ multiplex PCR, and TCRdb holds only the in-frame ones, with some missing. The sample consists of 140,000 to 150,000 clones, around 91% of them appearing once. The sequencing used peripheral blood, collected on day 0 of AZD1222 vaccination. The receptors here all came from an adult in good health. Each CDR3 is given with its conserved first and last residue. Each record gives: D gene, J gene, clone size, V gene, CDR3 DNA, CDR3 protein. A D gene is named only where the DNA matches it firmly. The size of a clone is reported for some rows only, either as once, few or many, or as a class for expanded clones.

>TRBD2|TRBJ2-5|NA|TRBV6-2/TRBV6-3
TGTGCCAGCAGCCGGGGGCTAGCGGGGGATCTAGAGACCCAGTACTTC
CASSRGLAGDLETQYF
>TRBD1|TRBJ1-1|NA|TRBV3-1/TRBV3-2
TGTGCCAGCAGCCCCCGGGACAGAGAGAACACTGAAGCTTTCTTT
CASSPRDRENTEAFF
>NA|TRBJ2-5|NA|TRBV9
TGTGCCAGCAGCGGCCGTCACCTAGACAGGCAAGAGACCCAGTACTTC
CASSGRHLDRQETQYF
>TRBD1|TRBJ2-7|NA|TRBV11-2
TGTGCCAGCAGCTTAGTCGGGACAGGGCCATACGAGCAGTACTTC
CASSLVGTGPYEQYF
>NA|TRBJ1-2|NA|TRBV5-1
TGCGCCAGCAGCTTGGATGGGGAGGGGTATGGCTACACCTTC
CASSLDGEGYGYTF
>NA|TRBJ2-7|NA|TRBV6-6
TGTGCCAGCACCCCCTCCAATCCATCCTACGAGCAGTACTTC
CASTPSNPSYEQYF
>TRBD1|TRBJ1-6|NA|TRBV5-8
TGTGCCAGCAGCGAGAGAATGACAGGGATTGGTTCACCCCTCCACTTT
CASSERMTGIGSPLHF
>NA|TRBJ1-1|NA|TRBV27
TGTGCCAGCAGTTTACGGCAGGGAAGTGGCACTGAAGCTTTCTTT
CASSLRQGSGTEAFF
>NA|TRBJ1-1|NA|TRBV14
TGTGCCAGCAGCCGGACAACGAACACTGAAGCTTTCTTT
CASSRTTNTEAFF
>TRBD2|TRBJ2-1|NA|TRBV5-1
TGCGCCAGCAGCCAACTAGCGGGAGCGGACAATGAGCAGTTCTTC
CASSQLAGADNEQFF
>NA|TRBJ1-1|once|TRBV12-3/TRBV12-4
TGTGCCAGCAACGAAGGGGGGATCACTGAAGCTTTCTTT
CASNEGGITEAFF
>TRBD2|TRBJ2-1|NA|TRBV3-1/TRBV3-2
TGTGCCAGCAGCCGGGGGACTATCTCGAATGAGCAGTTCTTC
CASSRGTISNEQFF
>NA|TRBJ2-7|NA|TRBV27
TGTGCCAGCAGTCTCACTCCGGGATCTAGGGACGAGCAGTACTTC
CASSLTPGSRDEQYF
>NA|TRBJ2-7|NA|TRBV28
TGTGCCAGCAGCCCTAGCCGGAGAGAGCAGTACTTC
CASSPSRREQYF
>NA|TRBJ1-2|NA|TRBV19
TGTGCCAGTAGTGTTAGCGGGACGGCGAACTATGGCTACACCTTC
CASSVSGTANYGYTF